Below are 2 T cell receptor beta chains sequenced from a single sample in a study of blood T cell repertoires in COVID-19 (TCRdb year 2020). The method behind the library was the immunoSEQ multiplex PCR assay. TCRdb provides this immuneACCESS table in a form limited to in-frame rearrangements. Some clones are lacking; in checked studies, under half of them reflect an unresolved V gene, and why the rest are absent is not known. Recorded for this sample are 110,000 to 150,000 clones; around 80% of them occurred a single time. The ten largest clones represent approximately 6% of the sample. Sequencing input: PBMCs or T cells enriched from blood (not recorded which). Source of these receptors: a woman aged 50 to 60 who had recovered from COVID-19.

CDR3 sequence: CASSQRQRGNKTQYF. For the CDR3, the DNA is TGCGCCAGCAGCCAACGACAGCGGGGGAATAAGACGCAGTATTTT. The chain joins TRBV4-1 to TRBJ2-3; 8 nucleotides agree with TRBD2. The CDR3 consists of 15 residues. Trimming took 2 bases from V and 9 from J; bases not matched to a gene: 10. From germline, CDR1 is MGHRA and CDR2 YSYEKL.

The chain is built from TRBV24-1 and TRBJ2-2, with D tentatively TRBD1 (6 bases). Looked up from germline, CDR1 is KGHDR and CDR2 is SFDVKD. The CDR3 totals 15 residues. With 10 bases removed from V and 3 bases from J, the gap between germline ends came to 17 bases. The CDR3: CATGMEQGDTGELFF. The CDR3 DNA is TGTGCCACAGGGATGGAACAGGGAGACACCGGGGAGCTGTTTTTT.